Below are 22 T cell receptor beta chains sequenced from a single sample in a study of T cell responses to AZD1222 COVID-19 vaccine. Sequenced by immunoSEQ multiplex PCR; TCRdb stores in-frame clones only, minus some. This table holds tens of thousands of clones, around 80% found once. The sample consisted of peripheral blood, taken on day 0 of AZD1222 vaccination. The receptor set was obtained from an adult in good health.

This clone was counted only a few times. J is TRBJ2-7 and V is TRBV2, with TRBD2 identical over 8 bases. V dropped 8 bases and J dropped 0; count of bases not matched to a gene: 6. Germline V gene data show CDR1 as SNHLY and CDR2 as FYNNEI. The CDR3 is made up of 14 amino acids. This chain's CDR3 is CASRREDLSYEQYV. As DNA, the CDR3 is TGTGCCAGCCGGCGGGAGGACCTCTCCTACGAGCAGTACGTC.

This clone was counted between two and nine times. This CDR3 reads CASSTVGTGRGIQYF. The CDR3 DNA reads as TGTGCCAGTAGTACGGTGGGGACAGGGAGGGGCATTCAGTACTTC. The V gene is TRBV19, the J gene TRBJ2-4; TRBD1 matches 9 bases. Germline assignment: CDR1 LNHDA and CDR2 SQIVND (reference sequence). With 4 bases clipped from V and 9 bases from J, the junction kept 10 bases outside the gene matches. The CDR3 totals 15 residues.

As concerns this clone: One end of the junction does not line up with germline, which may come from a read error. V and J are TRBV3-1 (or the pseudogene TRBV3-2) and TRBJ2-2; D is perhaps TRBD2 (5 bases). The CDR3 extends over 13 amino acids. Germline CDR1 reads LGHDT; CDR2 reads YNNKEL (reference sequence). The CDR3 loop reads CASSPQSAGELFF. In DNA, the CDR3 is TGTGCCAGCAGCCCCCAATCCGCCGGGGAGTTGTTTTTT.

V usage is TRBV5-1 and J usage is TRBJ1-1; TRBD1 aligns across 9 bases. CDR3 length: 15 residues. V was clipped by 5 bases and J by 4 bases; unmatched bases: 9. CDR1 and CDR2 (germline): SGHRS, YFSETQ. This CDR3 is CASRPGQGEVTEAFF. The CDR3 DNA reads as TGCGCCAGCAGACCGGGACAGGGAGAGGTCACTGAAGCTTTCTTT.

The rearrangement joins TRBV7-9 to TRBJ1-1; the D is unclear. CDR3 length: 16 amino acids. Germline V lookup: CDR1 SEHNR, CDR2 FQNEAQ (reference sequence). With 4 bases removed from V and 6 bases from J, the gap between germline ends came to 21 bases. CDR3 sequence: CASSSPFTVRVAEAFF. The CDR3 DNA reads as TGTGCCAGCAGCTCGCCTTTCACGGTACGGGTTGCTGAAGCTTTCTTT.

This clone is deemed medium-sized (0.01 to 0.1%). The chain combines TRBV4-1 with TRBJ2-7, with no clear D. Germline assignment: CDR1 MGHRA and CDR2 YSYEKL. CDR3 length: 14 amino acids. The V end was cut by 1 base, the J end by 2 bases, with 9 bases between. CDR3 nucleotides: TGCGCCAGCAGCCAAGGGCCCAGGACCTACGAGCAGTACTTC. Its translation: CASSQGPRTYEQYF.

This chain joins TRBV4-2 and TRBJ2-5; 9 bases are a match to TRBD2. Germline V lookup: CDR1 LGHNA, CDR2 YNFKEQ. The J segment lost 2 bases and the V segment lost 7 bases, leaving 8 bases of the junction unmatched. The CDR3 has 15 amino acids. Written as DNA, the CDR3 is TGTGCCAGCACCTCCCGCGGGGGGGATCAAGAGACCCAGTACTTC. Amino acids: CASTSRGGDQETQYF.

The chain has TRBV7-8 and TRBJ2-5; D tentatively reads TRBD1 or TRBD2 (5 bases each). Germline V gene sequence: CDR1 SGHVS, CDR2 FQNEAQ. The CDR3 covers 12 residues. Trimming took 7 bases from V and 4 from J, leaving 10 bases between them. CDR3 nucleotide sequence: TGTGCCAGCACCCGTGGGGGAGAGACCCAGTACTTC. Its protein is CASTRGGETQYF.

Within the sample, this clone is medium-sized (0.01 to 0.1%). The rearrangement links TRBV2 to TRBJ1-2; 7 bases line up with TRBD1. Trimming removed 6 bases from V and 3 bases from J; junction bases left unmatched: 7. Germline V gene sequence: CDR1 SNHLY, CDR2 FYNNEI. The CDR3 sequence is 14 residues long. CDR3 region: CASRAEQGYYGYTF. Here the CDR3 DNA reads TGTGCCAGCAGGGCCGAACAGGGGTACTATGGCTACACCTTC.

In regard to this clone: An end of the junction does not agree with germline; a read error may underlie this. The J gene is TRBJ1-5, the V gene TRBV11-2; the match to TRBD1 covers 7 bases. The CDR3 runs to 13 residues. The germline V gene encodes CDR1 SGHAT and CDR2 FQNNGV. CDR3: CASSIDRDQPQHF. The DNA for the CDR3 is TGTGCCAGCAGCATAGACAGGGATCAGCCCCAGCATTTT.

The chain recombines TRBV18 with TRBJ2-7; D unresolved. The CDR3 loop spans 14 amino acids. Germline V CDR1 and CDR2: KGHSH, LQKENI. The ends were cut back, 6 bases at V and 0 bases at J, with 12 bases in the middle. CDR3 nucleotide sequence: TGTGCCAGCTCCCCCCAAAGCGACTCCTACGAGCAGTACGTC. Its translation is CASSPQSDSYEQYV.

This rearrangement joins TRBV5-1 to TRBJ1-3; D is undetermined. Germline CDR1 reads SGHRS; CDR2 reads YFSETQ. The CDR3 consists of 16 residues. Trimming pared 0 bases from V and 3 bases from J, leaving 13 bases between. This CDR3 reads CASSLGVGTLGNTIYF. In nucleotides, the CDR3 is TGCGCCAGCAGCTTGGGGGTCGGAACTCTTGGAAACACCATATATTTT.

The CDR3: CASIGLECLAYEQYV. CDR3 nucleotides: TGTGCCAGCATAGGGCTCGAGTGCTTGGCCTACGAGCAGTACGTC. The chain couples TRBV7-2 to TRBJ2-7, with D unclear. Per germline, CDR1 SGHTA and CDR2 FQGNSA. The germline V and J ends were trimmed by 7 bases and 2 bases, with 18 bases remaining between them. The CDR3 consists of 15 residues.

The chain has TRBV7-2 and TRBJ1-3; D call uncertain. The CDR3 spans 15 residues. The germline V gene has CDR1 SGHTA and CDR2 FQGNSA. The ends were cut back, 4 bases at V and 0 bases at J, with 10 bases in the middle. The CDR3 bases are TGTGCCAGCAGCTCGCAGGCTCTCTCTGGAAACACCATATATTTT. Translating it yields CASSSQALSGNTIYF.

The rearrangement uses TRBV4-1 and TRBJ1-3; the D gene is possibly TRBD1 (6 bases). The CDR3 is 14 amino acids. Germline lookup yields CDR1 MGHRA and CDR2 YSYEKL. V lost 4 bases to trimming and J lost 4 bases, with 11 bases between them. The CDR3 DNA reads TGCGCCAGCAGCCCTCGGGACACGGGAAACACCATATATTTT. This sequence encodes CASSPRDTGNTIYF.

V usage is TRBV7-9 and J usage is TRBJ2-3; no clear D gene. CDR3 size: 12 residues. Germline values: CDR1 SEHNR, CDR2 FQNEAQ (reference sequence). V was trimmed by 5 bases and J by 5 bases, leaving 8 bases between them. The CDR3 here is CASSRLGDTQYF. Written as DNA, the CDR3 is TGTGCCAGCAGCCGCCTGGGAGATACGCAGTATTTT.

CDR3 coding DNA: TGTGCCAGCTCACCAGAGCTGGGCGGAAACACCATATATTTT. This encodes CASSPELGGNTIYF. This chain joins TRBV18 and TRBJ1-3; D gene ambiguous. This CDR3 comprises 14 residues. Germline V gene lookup returns CDR1 KGHSH and CDR2 LQKENI. The germline V and J ends were trimmed by 2 bases and 4 bases, with 9 bases remaining between them.

The chain combines TRBV6-1 with TRBJ2-3; 7 bases match TRBD1. V shed 2 bases and J 2 bases; nucleotides not matched to a gene: 4. CDR1 is MNHNS and CDR2 is SASEGT in the germline V gene. This CDR3 is 15 amino acids long. The CDR3 is CASSEMGQYTDTQYF. DNA for the CDR3: TGTGCCAGCAGTGAAATGGGACAGTACACAGATACGCAGTATTTT.

This clone was detected a few times. The chain joins TRBV2 to TRBJ2-1; possible D gene TRBD2, 6 bases. Trimming pared 7 bases from V and 1 base from J, leaving 14 bases between. The CDR3 is 15 residues long. Germline-derived CDR1 and CDR2 are SNHLY and FYNNEI. This chain's CDR3 is CASTPWGRSYNEQFF. CDR3 nucleotide sequence: TGTGCCAGCACCCCCTGGGGGAGGTCCTACAATGAGCAGTTCTTC.

The chain recombines TRBV7-9 with TRBJ1-2; the D gene is possibly TRBD1 (5 bases). Germline assignment: CDR1 SEHNR and CDR2 FQNEAQ (reference sequence). Trimming shortened V by 4 bases and J by 4 bases, and 10 bases separated the two germline ends. This CDR3 spans 13 amino acids. The CDR3 coding sequence is TGTGCCAGCAGCTACCCCGGGGGCTATGGCTACACCTTC. Translated, it gives CASSYPGGYGYTF.

The rearrangement joins TRBV9 to TRBJ2-2; the match to TRBD1 covers 8 bases. V lost 3 bases to trimming and J lost 5 bases; unmatched junction nucleotides: 9. This CDR3 has 16 residues. Germline-derived CDR1 and CDR2 are SGDLS and YYNGEE. CDR3 DNA sequence: TGTGCCAGCAGCGCCCAGACAGGGGTCGGGACCGGGGAGCTGTTTTTT. Encoded protein: CASSAQTGVGTGELFF.

Here the CDR3 reads CASSPQGAGNSPLHF. The CDR3 bases are TGTGCCAGCAGCCCCCAGGGGGCCGGGAATTCACCCCTCCACTTT. V and J are TRBV2 and TRBJ1-6; 8 nucleotides line up with TRBD1. CDR3 size: 15 residues. With V trimmed by 6 bases and J by 7 bases, 8 bases remained unmatched. Looked up from germline, CDR1 is SNHLY and CDR2 is FYNNEI.